Listed below are T cell receptor beta chains from one sample, sequenced in a study of shared clonotypes between healthy human individuals. Libraries were prepared by immunoSEQ multiplex PCR; TCRdb keeps only in-frame clonotypes and omits some of them. This sample has hundreds of thousands of clones, with approximately 79% found just once. The sequenced sample consisted of memory CD4+ T cells sorted from blood. All receptors come from a woman aged 25-40 years in good health. Each CDR3 is given with its conserved first and last residue. A D gene is named only where the DNA matches it firmly. Where a row states a size, it is once, few, many or the class of an expanded clone; other rows omit it.

cdr3_nt: TGTGCCAGCAGTTTATTTGCTGTTTCGGGGGGCCCCTCTACCGGGGAGCTGTTTTTT
cdr3_aa: CASSLFAVSGGPSTGELFF
d_call: NA
v_call: TRBV27
clone_size: NA
j_call: TRBJ2-2

cdr3_nt: TGCGCCAGCAGCCGACTACAGGGTATAGGAAGCACAGATACGCAGTATTTT
cdr3_aa: CASSRLQGIGSTDTQYF
d_call: NA
v_call: TRBV4-1
clone_size: once
j_call: TRBJ2-3

cdr3_nt: TGTGCCAGCAGCTTAGCCGCAGGGCGTTCACCCCTCCACTTT
cdr3_aa: CASSLAAGRSPLHF
d_call: NA
v_call: TRBV11-1
clone_size: few
j_call: TRBJ1-6

cdr3_nt: TGTGCCAGCAGCTTAAGACTTGCAACTAATGAAAAACTGTTTTTT
cdr3_aa: CASSLRLATNEKLFF
d_call: NA
v_call: TRBV11-2
clone_size: NA
j_call: TRBJ1-4

cdr3_nt: TGTGCCAGCAGCTTATCGTTATGGCTCCAAGAGACCCAGTACTTC
cdr3_aa: CASSLSLWLQETQYF
d_call: NA
v_call: TRBV7-9
clone_size: NA
j_call: TRBJ2-5

cdr3_nt: TGTGCCAGCAGTCAGGGTTTTAACTACGAGCAGTACTTC
cdr3_aa: CASSQGFNYEQYF
d_call: NA
v_call: TRBV28
clone_size: NA
j_call: TRBJ2-7

cdr3_nt: TGTGCCAGTAGCCCCAGTTTGACAGGGAGTTGGATTTCTGGCTACACCTTC
cdr3_aa: CASSPSLTGSWISGYTF
d_call: TRBD1
v_call: TRBV19
clone_size: NA
j_call: TRBJ1-2

cdr3_nt: TGTGCCACCTCCTCACAGCGGGATCAGCCCCAGCATTTT
cdr3_aa: CATSSQRDQPQHF
d_call: NA
v_call: TRBV7-2
clone_size: few
j_call: TRBJ1-5

cdr3_nt: TGTGCCAGCCTCTCAGGAGCGGGTTTCTACGAGCAGTACTTC
cdr3_aa: CASLSGAGFYEQYF
d_call: NA
v_call: TRBV28
clone_size: NA
j_call: TRBJ2-7

cdr3_nt: TGTGCCACCTCAGCCCGACTAGCGGGATCGGACACCTACGAGCAGTACTTC
cdr3_aa: CATSARLAGSDTYEQYF
d_call: TRBD2
v_call: TRBV10-3
clone_size: NA
j_call: TRBJ2-7

cdr3_nt: TGTGCCAGCAGCCAGGTAGGAGGTAGCTCCTACAATGAGCAGTTCTTC
cdr3_aa: CASSQVGGSSYNEQFF
d_call: NA
v_call: TRBV14
clone_size: NA
j_call: TRBJ2-1

cdr3_nt: TGTGCCAGCAGTTCCGGGGGCACTAGAGTGGAAGCTTTCTTT
cdr3_aa: CASSSGGTRVEAFF
d_call: NA
v_call: TRBV6-5
clone_size: NA
j_call: TRBJ1-1

cdr3_nt: TGTGCCAGTAGGAAGGGTCTCGGTGGAAAGGATAATGAAAAACTGTTTTTT
cdr3_aa: CASRKGLGGKDNEKLFF
d_call: NA
v_call: TRBV19
clone_size: NA
j_call: TRBJ1-4

cdr3_nt: TGTGCCAGCAGCCAGGGGGGGGACGGAGCAGCCCAGCATTTT
cdr3_aa: CASSQGGDGAAQHF
d_call: TRBD1
v_call: TRBV6-5
clone_size: NA
j_call: TRBJ1-5

cdr3_nt: TGCAGCGTTTCGGCTCACATGGTGAATAATGAGCAGTTCTTC
cdr3_aa: CSVSAHMVNNEQFF
d_call: NA
v_call: TRBV29-1
clone_size: NA
j_call: TRBJ2-1

cdr3_nt: TGCGCCAGCAGCCGCGACAGGGAAGACACCGGGGAGCTGTTTTTT
cdr3_aa: CASSRDREDTGELFF
d_call: TRBD1
v_call: TRBV5-1
clone_size: NA
j_call: TRBJ2-2

cdr3_nt: TGTGCCAGCAGTCTACGTAACAGGGGGAACACTGAAGCTTTCTTT
cdr3_aa: CASSLRNRGNTEAFF
d_call: TRBD1
v_call: TRBV28
clone_size: NA
j_call: TRBJ1-1

cdr3_nt: TGTGCCAGCAGTGAGTCTGTGTGGCGCACAGATACGCAGTATTTT
cdr3_aa: CASSESVWRTDTQYF
d_call: NA
v_call: TRBV6-1
clone_size: once
j_call: TRBJ2-3

cdr3_nt: TGCGCCAGCAGCTTTGGCAGCTCCTACAATGAGCAGTTCTTC
cdr3_aa: CASSFGSSYNEQFF
d_call: NA
v_call: TRBV5-1
clone_size: NA
j_call: TRBJ2-1

cdr3_nt: TGTGCCAGCAGTACGTCCGGGACAGGGTTGTACGAGCAGTACTTC
cdr3_aa: CASSTSGTGLYEQYF
d_call: TRBD1
v_call: TRBV28
clone_size: once
j_call: TRBJ2-7

cdr3_nt: TGCAGCGCCATTCTGGGACAGGGAGTCTACGAGCAGTACTTC
cdr3_aa: CSAILGQGVYEQYF
d_call: TRBD1
v_call: TRBV29-1
clone_size: NA
j_call: TRBJ2-7

cdr3_nt: TGTGCCAGCAGCAAAGAGATATACAGGTCCTACGAGCAGTACTTC
cdr3_aa: CASSKEIYRSYEQYF
d_call: NA
v_call: TRBV21-1
clone_size: few
j_call: TRBJ2-7

cdr3_nt: TGCGCCAGCAGCGAAAACTTAGGGTACACTGAAGCTTTCTTT
cdr3_aa: CASSENLGYTEAFF
d_call: NA
v_call: TRBV5-1
clone_size: NA
j_call: TRBJ1-1

cdr3_nt: TGTGCCAGTAGTATTAGTCAGCAAAGCGGGTCCCAGCATTTT
cdr3_aa: CASSISQQSGSQHF
d_call: NA
v_call: TRBV19
clone_size: NA
j_call: TRBJ1-5

cdr3_nt: TGTGCCAGCAGCCCCATAGAGACAGGGACCAAAAACATTCAGTACTTC
cdr3_aa: CASSPIETGTKNIQYF
d_call: TRBD1
v_call: TRBV5-5
clone_size: NA
j_call: TRBJ2-4

cdr3_nt: TGTGCCAGCAGTCTTTTGACCGCAGCTGGAAACACCATATATTTT
cdr3_aa: CASSLLTAAGNTIYF
d_call: NA
v_call: TRBV7-9
clone_size: NA
j_call: TRBJ1-3

cdr3_nt: TGTGCCAGCAGTTCCGTGGAGGGGTCGGATGAGCAGTTCTTC
cdr3_aa: CASSSVEGSDEQFF
d_call: NA
v_call: TRBV6-5
clone_size: NA
j_call: TRBJ2-1